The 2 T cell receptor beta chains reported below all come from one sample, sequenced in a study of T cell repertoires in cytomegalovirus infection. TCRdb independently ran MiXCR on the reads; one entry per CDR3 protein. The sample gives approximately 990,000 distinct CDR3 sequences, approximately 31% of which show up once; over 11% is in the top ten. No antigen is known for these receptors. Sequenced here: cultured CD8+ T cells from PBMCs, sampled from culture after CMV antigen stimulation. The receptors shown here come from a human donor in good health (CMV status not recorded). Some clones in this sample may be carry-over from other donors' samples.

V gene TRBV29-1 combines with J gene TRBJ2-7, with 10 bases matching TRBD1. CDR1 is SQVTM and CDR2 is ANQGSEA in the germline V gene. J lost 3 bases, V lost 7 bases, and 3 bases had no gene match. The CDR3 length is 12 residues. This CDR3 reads CSGGQGDYEQYV. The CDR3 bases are TGCAGCGGAGGACAGGGGGACTACGAGCAGTACGTC.

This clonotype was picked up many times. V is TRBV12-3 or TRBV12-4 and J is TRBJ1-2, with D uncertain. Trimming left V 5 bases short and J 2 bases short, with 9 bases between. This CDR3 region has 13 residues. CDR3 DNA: TGTGCCAGCAGTCCGGCAAGGAACTATGGCTACACCTTC. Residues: CASSPARNYGYTF.